This T cell receptor beta chain was recovered during a study of blood T cell repertoires in COVID-19 (dated by TCRdb to 2020 to 2021). Turning to the overall study: Samples from collaborators originated in the United States, Italy and Spain and spanned both the acute and convalescent phases of COVID-19. The prospective study material was composed of cDNA or gDNA derived from T cells, B-cell-depleted T cells, or PBMCs. Subjects who had been exposed to COVID-19, were actively infected with it, or had recovered from it provided the deeply sampled blood TCRbeta repertoires that made up the dataset. The repertoires were released in a freely available public database meant as a resource for research on the immune response to SARS-CoV-2. The samples were drawn from the first 160 participants of the ongoing ImmuneRACE study and from 950 to 1,500 subjects provided by 6 global collaborators. Sample metadata almost always included a de-identified subject ID, COVID-19 status, age in years and sex. Where HLA class I and class II types were available, the types were taken from metadata supplied by the sample provider, not from assay-based typing.

Each collaborating institution followed its own protocols to collect whole blood in K2EDTA tubes. For TCRbeta analysis, collaborator samples were shipped as frozen whole blood, as isolated PBMCs, or as DNA extracted from either sample type. The immunoSEQ Assay, a bias-controlled multiplex PCR, was used to amplify TCRbeta CDR3 regions from genomic DNA. In the paper's pipeline: Within the assay, amplification of reference gene primers was used to estimate how many nucleated cells each sample contained. Sequence reads were collapsed and filtered to measure the absolute abundance of every unique TCRbeta CDR3 rearrangement. For each sample, productive Simpson clonality was calculated by taking the square root of Simpson's diversity index across productive rearrangements. Entries here come from immuneACCESS through TCRdb and include only in-frame sequences with V and J called. Some clones fail to appear in such tables; in the studies checked, an unresolved V gene covers under half of the shortfall, and the cause of the remainder is unknown. V and J calls and clone size follow that table, whereas D and trimming were derived from the DNA. The sample includes 20,000 to 30,000 clones, with 94% observed a single time. The ten biggest clones cover roughly 4% of the sample.

V is shortened by 5 bases, J by 0 bases, and the region joining them spans 11 bases. Sequences MNHEY (CDR1) and SMNVEV (CDR2) are obtained from the germline V gene (reference sequence). The CDR3 goes from the cysteine to the phenylalanine over 15 residues. Kept here is only the CDR3 DNA, which spans 45 bases and is read in frame from base 1. Findings and caveats that apply to the study as a whole: Clinical and demographic metadata were provided uncurated, with the amount varying by source and participant.

As concerns this clone: Its antigen specificity is not known. Per-base qualities were not stored, and no clone one base away is much larger.

The TCR originated in a woman aged 45-60 years with active COVID-19. The chain was built from TRBV27 and TRBJ1-3; there is no confident call for the D gene. Sample: peripheral blood. The DNA sequence is as follows: TGTGCCAGCAGTCGAAAGGGAGACTCTGGAAACACCATATATTTT. Translation gives CASSRKGDSGNTIYF.